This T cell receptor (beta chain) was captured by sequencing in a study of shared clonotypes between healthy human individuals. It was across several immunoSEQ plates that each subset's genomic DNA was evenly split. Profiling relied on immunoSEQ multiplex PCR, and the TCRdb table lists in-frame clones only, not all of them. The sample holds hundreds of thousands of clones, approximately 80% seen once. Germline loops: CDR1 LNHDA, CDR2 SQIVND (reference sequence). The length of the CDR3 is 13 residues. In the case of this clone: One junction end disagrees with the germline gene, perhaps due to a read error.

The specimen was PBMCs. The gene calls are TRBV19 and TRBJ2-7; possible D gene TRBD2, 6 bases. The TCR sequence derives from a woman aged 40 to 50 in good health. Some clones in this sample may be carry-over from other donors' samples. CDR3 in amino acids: CASGGTSSYGQYF. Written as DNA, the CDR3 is TGTGCCAGTGGGGGGACGAGCTCCTACGGGCAGTACTTC.